This TCR beta chain was captured by sequencing in a study of vaccination effects on CD4 cells after COVID-19. The authors isolated CD4+ T cells after around nine days of culture. Two-dose vaccination with either BNT162b2 or mRNA-1273 was given to the participants. The CDR3 totals 14 residues. The germline gives CDR1 SGHDT, CDR2 YYEEEE. The V gene lost 4 bases and the J gene lost 0 bases, with 7 bases spanning the gap. Profiling relied on immunoSEQ multiplex PCR, and the TCRdb table lists in-frame clones only, not all of them. The sample holds 37,000 or so clones, approximately 70% seen once. Comments on this clone: The antigen is not known.

The sample was CD4+ T cells from PBMCs cultured without peptide, taken after COVID-19 vaccination. This TCR was recovered from a human donor who received a COVID-19 vaccine. The chain couples TRBV5-6 to TRBJ1-4; D uncertain. The CDR3 is CASSRSATNEKLFF. In DNA, the CDR3 is TGTGCCAGCAGCCGATCAGCAACTAATGAAAAACTGTTTTTT.